A selection of T cell receptor beta chains follows, all from one sample in a study of T cell changes during pregnancy in multiple sclerosis. Libraries were prepared by immunoSEQ multiplex PCR; TCRdb keeps only in-frame clonotypes and omits some of them. This sample has over 9,000 clones; 83% occur once, and the top ten carry less than 20%. This sample comprised CD8+ T cells from peripheral blood mononuclear cells, obtained in the third trimester of pregnancy. The source is a female donor in good health, enrolled as a control in a pregnancy study. Each CDR3 is given with its conserved first and last residue. The order of the fields is J gene, D gene, V gene, clone size, CDR3 protein, CDR3 DNA. D genes are given only for firm matches. Clone sizes are given selectively: once, few, many, or a class where the clone is expanded.

>TRBJ1-5|-|TRBV19|-
CASSSTDSLNQPQHF
TGTGCCAGTAGTTCGACAGACTCCCTCAATCAGCCCCAGCATTTT
>TRBJ2-2|-|TRBV6-4|few
CASSDTGNMAGELFF
TGTGCCAGCAGTGATACAGGGAATATGGCCGGGGAGCTGTTTTTT
>TRBJ2-7|-|TRBV9|-
CASSAGWGAYEQYF
TGTGCCAGCAGCGCCGGATGGGGGGCCTACGAGCAGTACTTC
>TRBJ1-1|-|TRBV15|-
CATSRVWEGGVTEAFF
TGTGCCACCAGCAGAGTTTGGGAGGGTGGGGTGACTGAAGCTTTCTTT
>TRBJ2-1|-|TRBV13|-
CASSRGGVDYNEQFF
TGTGCCAGCTCCCGAGGGGGTGTGGACTACAATGAGCAGTTCTTC
>TRBJ1-6|-|TRBV4-3|-
CASSQDRVSPLHF
TGCGCCAGCAGCCAAGATCGGGTCTCACCCCTCCACTTT
>TRBJ2-3|TRBD2|TRBV5-5|-
CASSFYKQTSADTQYF
TGTGCCAGCAGCTTTTACAAGCAGACTAGCGCAGATACGCAGTATTTT
>TRBJ2-4|-|TRBV11-2|-
CASSLTGLGPVVENIQYF
TGTGCCAGCAGCCTCACGGGACTGGGGCCAGTGGTTGAAAACATTCAGTACTTC
>TRBJ2-7|TRBD2|TRBV5-6|-
CASSMGLGNYEQYF
TGTGCCAGCAGTATGGGACTAGGGAATTACGAGCAGTACTTC
>TRBJ2-2|TRBD2|TRBV27|-
CASSPPSTSGRNTGELFF
TGTGCCAGCAGTCCCCCATCAACTAGCGGGAGAAACACCGGGGAGCTGTTTTTT
>TRBJ1-2|-|TRBV13|once
CASSLSEGGYTF
TGTGCCAGCAGCTTATCGGAGGGGGGCTACACCTTC
>TRBJ2-1|-|TRBV13|-
CASSLGQGWEQFF
TGTGCCAGCAGCTTAGGACAGGGATGGGAGCAGTTCTTC
>TRBJ2-2|TRBD1|TRBV15|-
CATSMGQDMNTGELFF
TGTGCCACCAGCATGGGACAGGACATGAACACCGGGGAGCTGTTTTTT
>TRBJ1-5|-|TRBV5-1|-
CASSQFVEGSAQHF
TGCGCCAGCAGCCAATTCGTGGAGGGATCAGCCCAGCATTTT
>TRBJ1-6|-|TRBV23-1|-
CASSQSTPGGFNSPLHF
TGCGCCAGCAGTCAATCGACCCCCGGCGGGTTTAATTCACCCCTCCACTTT
>TRBJ2-7|-|TRBV2|-
CASSLRGSPYEQYF
TGTGCCAGCAGCTTAAGAGGGAGTCCCTACGAGCAGTACTTC
>TRBJ2-7|-|TRBV2|once
CASSEEVGALEQYF
TGTGCCAGCAGTGAAGAAGTCGGTGCGCTCGAGCAGTACTTC
>TRBJ2-5|TRBD1|TRBV7-9|-
CASSPGTGLQETQYF
TGTGCCAGCAGCCCCGGGACAGGGCTACAAGAGACCCAGTACTTC
>TRBJ2-5|TRBD2|TRBV5-1|-
CASSLDLAGGPMETQYF
TGCGCCAGCAGCTTGGATCTAGCGGGAGGGCCCATGGAGACCCAGTACTTC
>TRBJ1-5|-|TRBV19|-
CATNLATGNQPQHF
TGTGCCACCAACCTCGCGACAGGCAATCAGCCCCAGCATTTT
>TRBJ2-3|TRBD1|TRBV6-6|once
CASSGQGRADTQYF
TGTGCCAGTTCCGGACAGGGAAGAGCGGATACGCAGTATTTT
>TRBJ1-1|-|TRBV5-6|-
CASSLANRENTEAFF
TGTGCCAGCAGCTTGGCTAACAGGGAGAACACTGAAGCTTTCTTT
>TRBJ2-1|-|TRBV7-2|-
CASSLGTYRKGHNEQFF
TGTGCCAGCAGCTTAGGGACCTACAGGAAGGGGCACAATGAGCAGTTCTTC
>TRBJ1-5|-|TRBV7-8|-
CASSLSLAGSNQPQHF
TGTGCCAGCAGCTTAAGCTTGGCGGGGAGCAATCAGCCCCAGCATTTT
>TRBJ2-1|TRBD1|TRBV6-6|few
CASSYTRQGEQFF
TGTGCCAGCAGTTATACTAGACAGGGGGAGCAGTTCTTC
>TRBJ2-4|TRBD1|TRBV28|-
CASSLEVRGRSKNIQYF
TGTGCCAGCAGTCTTGAGGTCAGGGGGCGATCCAAAAACATTCAGTACTTC
>TRBJ2-1|-|TRBV28|-
CASSIIWGGEQFF
TGTGCCAGCAGTATCATCTGGGGGGGCGAGCAGTTCTTC
>TRBJ2-2|TRBD2|TRBV6-1|-
CASSDILAGSGELFF
TGTGCCAGCAGTGACATCCTAGCGGGAAGTGGGGAGCTGTTTTTT
>TRBJ1-2|-|TRBV6-4|-
CASSEGSGAPGMSGYTF
TGTGCCAGCAGTGAAGGGTCAGGCGCCCCAGGGATGAGTGGCTACACCTTC
>TRBJ2-2|TRBD1|TRBV5-4|once
CASSQDWGQGAGELFF
TGTGCCAGCAGCCAAGATTGGGGACAGGGTGCCGGGGAGCTGTTTTTT
>TRBJ2-2|TRBD2|TRBV7-2|once
CASSWTSTGELFF
TGTGCCAGCAGCTGGACTAGCACCGGGGAGCTGTTTTTT
>TRBJ2-2|TRBD2|TRBV19|-
CASSLETSGRAGGELFF
TGTGCCAGTAGTCTCGAGACTAGCGGGAGGGCCGGCGGGGAGCTGTTTTTT
>TRBJ1-1|-|TRBV7-9|-
CASTERHTEAFF
TGTGCCAGCACCGAGAGGCACACTGAAGCTTTCTTT
>TRBJ1-2|-|TRBV7-8|once
CASSLDLLGVSGYTF
TGTGCCAGCAGCTTAGATCTTCTCGGGGTATCTGGCTACACCTTC
>TRBJ1-1|TRBD1|TRBV29-1|-
CSVERGDRVFSNTEAFF
TGCAGCGTTGAAAGAGGTGACAGGGTTTTCTCGAACACTGAAGCTTTCTTT
>TRBJ2-1|TRBD2|TRBV7-8|few
CASSLTSGYNEQFF
TGTGCCAGCAGCTTGACTAGCGGTTACAATGAGCAGTTCTTC
>TRBJ2-7|TRBD2|TRBV2|-
CASSDEGTIASYEQYF
TGTGCCAGCAGTGATGAGGGGACTATAGCGTCCTACGAGCAGTACTTC
>TRBJ2-1|-|TRBV27|-
CASSPGQNYNEQFF
TGTGCCAGCAGCCCCGGACAGAACTACAATGAGCAGTTCTTC
>TRBJ2-1|TRBD2|TRBV9|-
CASSVGGGLADNEQFF
TGTGCCAGCAGCGTAGGGGGGGGACTAGCGGACAATGAGCAGTTCTTC
>TRBJ2-1|TRBD1|TRBV7-9|-
CASSLTGTGYNEQFF
TGTGCCAGCAGCTTAACCGGGACAGGTTACAATGAGCAGTTCTTC
>TRBJ1-5|-|TRBV28|once
CASSLRRSNQPQHF
TGTGCCAGCAGTTTGAGGCGGTCCAATCAGCCCCAGCATTTT
>TRBJ2-7|-|TRBV7-2|-
CASSLDVGGIYEQYF
TGTGCCAGCAGCTTAGACGTTGGGGGGATCTACGAGCAGTACTTC
>TRBJ1-3|-|TRBV7-2|few
CASSYPRSSGNTIYF
TGTGCCAGCAGCTATCCACGGAGCTCTGGAAACACCATATATTTT
>TRBJ2-1|TRBD2|TRBV7-9|-
CASSTTPAGKEYNEQFF
TGTGCCAGCAGCACCACCCCAGCGGGAAAGGAGTACAATGAGCAGTTCTTC
>TRBJ1-6|-|TRBV6-6|few
CASTLGGRGNSPLHF
TGTGCCAGCACTCTAGGGGGAAGGGGTAATTCACCCCTCCACTTT
>TRBJ2-3|-|TRBV6-4|-
CASSHGATDTQYF
TGTGCCAGCAGTCATGGGGCCACAGATACGCAGTATTTT
>TRBJ2-7|TRBD1|TRBV2|once
CASRDRGPYF
TGTGCCAGCAGGGACAGGGGACCGTACTTC
>TRBJ2-5|-|TRBV27|once
CASAREQVASRSQETQYF
TGTGCCAGCGCGAGGGAGCAGGTTGCCTCTCGATCCCAAGAGACCCAGTACTTC
>TRBJ2-3|TRBD2|TRBV7-9|-
CASSLDLSRGSAPDTQYF
TGTGCCAGCAGCTTGGATTTGTCTCGCGGGAGTGCCCCAGATACGCAGTATTTT
>TRBJ2-5|-|TRBV7-9|-
CASSRRGQYQETQYF
TGTGCCAGCAGCAGGCGGGGACAGTACCAAGAGACCCAGTACTTC
>TRBJ2-1|-|TRBV19|-
CASSIGVYNEQFF
TGTGCCAGTAGTATCGGAGTATACAATGAGCAGTTCTTC
>TRBJ1-1|TRBD1|TRBV6-5|-
CASSTGGGTEAFF
TGTGCCAGCAGTACAGGGGGGGGAACTGAAGCTTTCTTT
>TRBJ1-4|-|TRBV27|-
CASSLFREINEKLFF
TGTGCCAGCAGTTTATTCCGGGAAATTAACGAAAAACTGTTTTTT
>TRBJ2-7|-|TRBV4-2|-
CASSLGLGRGYEQYF
TGTGCCAGCAGCCTAGGTCTAGGGAGGGGGTACGAGCAGTACTTC
>TRBJ2-1|-|TRBV12-5|medium-sized
CASGPEGQGTYNEQFF
TGTGCTAGTGGTCCCGAGGGTCAGGGGACATACAATGAGCAGTTCTTC
>TRBJ1-1|TRBD1|TRBV6-4|-
CASSAQGVTEAFF
TGTGCCAGCAGTGCACAGGGGGTCACTGAAGCTTTCTTT
>TRBJ2-1|-|TRBV29-1|-
CSAPGSGRSYNEQFF
TGCAGCGCCCCGGGGAGCGGACGCTCCTACAATGAGCAGTTCTTC
>TRBJ2-7|-|TRBV27|-
CASSNDYPAYEQYF
TGTGCCAGCAGTAACGACTACCCAGCCTACGAGCAGTACTTC
>TRBJ2-7|TRBD1|TRBV30|-
CAWSTGTGVREQYF
TGTGCCTGGAGTACCGGGACAGGGGTAAGGGAGCAGTACTTC